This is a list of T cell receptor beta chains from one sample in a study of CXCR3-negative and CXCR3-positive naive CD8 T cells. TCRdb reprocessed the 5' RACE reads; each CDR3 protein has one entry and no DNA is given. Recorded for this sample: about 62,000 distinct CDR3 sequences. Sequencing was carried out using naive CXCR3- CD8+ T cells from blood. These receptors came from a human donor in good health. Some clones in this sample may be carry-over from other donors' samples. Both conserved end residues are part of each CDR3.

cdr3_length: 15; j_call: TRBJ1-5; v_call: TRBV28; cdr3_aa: CASSTSRQANQPQHF
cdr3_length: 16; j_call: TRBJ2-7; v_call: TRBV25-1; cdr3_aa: CASRAWSGQGAYEQYF
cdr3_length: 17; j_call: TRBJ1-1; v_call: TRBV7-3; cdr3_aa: CASSTDRDRPFGVEAFF
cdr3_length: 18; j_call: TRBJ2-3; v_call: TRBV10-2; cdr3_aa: CASSESITLSAGTDTQYF
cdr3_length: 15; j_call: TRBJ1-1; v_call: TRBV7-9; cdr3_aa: CASRPTSGSGTEAFF
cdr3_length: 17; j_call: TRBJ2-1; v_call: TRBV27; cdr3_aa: CASSLLPRLAGGHEQFF
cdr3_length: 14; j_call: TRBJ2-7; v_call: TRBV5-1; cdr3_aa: CASSSTWGMYEQYF
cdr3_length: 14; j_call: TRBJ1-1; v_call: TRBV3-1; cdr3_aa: CASSSWTENTEAFF
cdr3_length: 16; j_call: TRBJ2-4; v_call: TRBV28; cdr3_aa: CASSLWDTLAKNIQYF
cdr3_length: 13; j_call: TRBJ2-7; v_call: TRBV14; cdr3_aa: CASSQEWAGELYF
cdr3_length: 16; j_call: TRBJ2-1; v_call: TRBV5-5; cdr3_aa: CASTLIVGAAYNEQFF
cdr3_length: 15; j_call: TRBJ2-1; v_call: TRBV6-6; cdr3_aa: CASQTDLSSYNEQFF
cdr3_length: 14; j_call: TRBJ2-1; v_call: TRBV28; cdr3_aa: CASSPGTGYNEQFF
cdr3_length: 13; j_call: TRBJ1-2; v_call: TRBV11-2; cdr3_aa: CASSQPFLGGYTF
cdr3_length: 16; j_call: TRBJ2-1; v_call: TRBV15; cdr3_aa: CATSREGIRSYNEQFF
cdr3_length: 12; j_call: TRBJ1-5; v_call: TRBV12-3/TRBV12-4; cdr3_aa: CASSGGPQPQHF
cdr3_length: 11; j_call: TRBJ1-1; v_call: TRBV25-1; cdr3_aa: CATGISLTTFF
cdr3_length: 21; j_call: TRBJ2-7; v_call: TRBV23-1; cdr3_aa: CASSQLTGTGGARRVTYEQYF
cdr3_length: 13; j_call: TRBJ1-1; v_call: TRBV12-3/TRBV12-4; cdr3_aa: CASSLGSGAEAFF
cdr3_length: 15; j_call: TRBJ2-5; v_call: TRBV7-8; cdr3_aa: CASSFTGEAQETQYF
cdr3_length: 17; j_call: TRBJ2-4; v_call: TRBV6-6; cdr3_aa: CASSYPPSGEAGNIQYF
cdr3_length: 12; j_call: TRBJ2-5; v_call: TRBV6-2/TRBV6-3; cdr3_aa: CASSYAGPTQYF
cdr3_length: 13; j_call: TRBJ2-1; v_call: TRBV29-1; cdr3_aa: CSVQMGSNNEQFF
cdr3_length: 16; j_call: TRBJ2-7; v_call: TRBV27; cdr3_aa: CASSLSSGTGFYEQYF
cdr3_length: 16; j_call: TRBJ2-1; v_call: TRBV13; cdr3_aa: CASSPRTGDSYNEQFF
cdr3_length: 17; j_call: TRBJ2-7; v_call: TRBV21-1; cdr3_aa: CASSKAYRDRGLDEQYF
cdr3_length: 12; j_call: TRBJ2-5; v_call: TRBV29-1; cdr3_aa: CSARDIIETQYF
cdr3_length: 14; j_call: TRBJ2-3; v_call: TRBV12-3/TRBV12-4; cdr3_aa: CASSFFEGTDTQYF
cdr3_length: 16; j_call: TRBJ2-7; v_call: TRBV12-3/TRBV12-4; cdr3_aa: CASSNLWTGSPYEQYF
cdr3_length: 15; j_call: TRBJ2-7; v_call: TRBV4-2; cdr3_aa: CASSQEWDRAYEQYF
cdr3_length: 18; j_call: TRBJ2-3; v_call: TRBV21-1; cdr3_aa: CASSPTPPRTGEVDTQYF
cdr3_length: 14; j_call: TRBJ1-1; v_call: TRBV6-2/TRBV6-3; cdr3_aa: CASSYPGGNTEAFF
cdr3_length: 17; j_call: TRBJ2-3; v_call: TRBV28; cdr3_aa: CASTPLPQRGDTDTQYF
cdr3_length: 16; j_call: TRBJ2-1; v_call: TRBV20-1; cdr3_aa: CSAKGGLGWSYNEQFF
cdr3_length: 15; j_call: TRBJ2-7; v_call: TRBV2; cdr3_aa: CASSEGTGPLYEQYF
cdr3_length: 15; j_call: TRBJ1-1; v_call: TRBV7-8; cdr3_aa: CASSLELGPNTEAFF
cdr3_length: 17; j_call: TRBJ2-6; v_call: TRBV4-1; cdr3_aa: CASSQTITGTGANVLTF
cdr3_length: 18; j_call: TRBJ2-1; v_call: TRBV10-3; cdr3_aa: CATGELAGGPSPYNEQFF
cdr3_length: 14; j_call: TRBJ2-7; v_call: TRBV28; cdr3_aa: CASSLLGQTYEQYF
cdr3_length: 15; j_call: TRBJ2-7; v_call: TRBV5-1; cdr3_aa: CASSLDWGFSYEQYF
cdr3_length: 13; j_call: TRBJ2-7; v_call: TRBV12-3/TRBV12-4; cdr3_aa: CASSPSVGYEQYF
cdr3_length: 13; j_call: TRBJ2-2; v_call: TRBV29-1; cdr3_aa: CSVTDSNTGELFF
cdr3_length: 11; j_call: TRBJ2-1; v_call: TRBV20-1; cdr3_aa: CSAREEDEQFF
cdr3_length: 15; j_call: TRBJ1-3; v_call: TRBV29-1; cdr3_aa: CSGTGTAFGGNTIYF
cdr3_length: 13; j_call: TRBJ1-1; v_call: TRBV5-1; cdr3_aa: CASSLGQGLHAFF
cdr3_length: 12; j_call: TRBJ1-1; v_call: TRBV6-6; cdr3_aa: CASSPRNPEAFF
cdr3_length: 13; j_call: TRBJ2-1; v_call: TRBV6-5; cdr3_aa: CASRAFSYNEQFF
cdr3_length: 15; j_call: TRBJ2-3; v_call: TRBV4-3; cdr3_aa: CASSQGLLSTDTQYF
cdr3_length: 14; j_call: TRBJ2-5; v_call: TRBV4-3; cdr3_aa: CASSQDQSEETQYF
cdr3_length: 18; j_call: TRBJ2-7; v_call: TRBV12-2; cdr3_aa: CASRFSTPLAGETYEQYF